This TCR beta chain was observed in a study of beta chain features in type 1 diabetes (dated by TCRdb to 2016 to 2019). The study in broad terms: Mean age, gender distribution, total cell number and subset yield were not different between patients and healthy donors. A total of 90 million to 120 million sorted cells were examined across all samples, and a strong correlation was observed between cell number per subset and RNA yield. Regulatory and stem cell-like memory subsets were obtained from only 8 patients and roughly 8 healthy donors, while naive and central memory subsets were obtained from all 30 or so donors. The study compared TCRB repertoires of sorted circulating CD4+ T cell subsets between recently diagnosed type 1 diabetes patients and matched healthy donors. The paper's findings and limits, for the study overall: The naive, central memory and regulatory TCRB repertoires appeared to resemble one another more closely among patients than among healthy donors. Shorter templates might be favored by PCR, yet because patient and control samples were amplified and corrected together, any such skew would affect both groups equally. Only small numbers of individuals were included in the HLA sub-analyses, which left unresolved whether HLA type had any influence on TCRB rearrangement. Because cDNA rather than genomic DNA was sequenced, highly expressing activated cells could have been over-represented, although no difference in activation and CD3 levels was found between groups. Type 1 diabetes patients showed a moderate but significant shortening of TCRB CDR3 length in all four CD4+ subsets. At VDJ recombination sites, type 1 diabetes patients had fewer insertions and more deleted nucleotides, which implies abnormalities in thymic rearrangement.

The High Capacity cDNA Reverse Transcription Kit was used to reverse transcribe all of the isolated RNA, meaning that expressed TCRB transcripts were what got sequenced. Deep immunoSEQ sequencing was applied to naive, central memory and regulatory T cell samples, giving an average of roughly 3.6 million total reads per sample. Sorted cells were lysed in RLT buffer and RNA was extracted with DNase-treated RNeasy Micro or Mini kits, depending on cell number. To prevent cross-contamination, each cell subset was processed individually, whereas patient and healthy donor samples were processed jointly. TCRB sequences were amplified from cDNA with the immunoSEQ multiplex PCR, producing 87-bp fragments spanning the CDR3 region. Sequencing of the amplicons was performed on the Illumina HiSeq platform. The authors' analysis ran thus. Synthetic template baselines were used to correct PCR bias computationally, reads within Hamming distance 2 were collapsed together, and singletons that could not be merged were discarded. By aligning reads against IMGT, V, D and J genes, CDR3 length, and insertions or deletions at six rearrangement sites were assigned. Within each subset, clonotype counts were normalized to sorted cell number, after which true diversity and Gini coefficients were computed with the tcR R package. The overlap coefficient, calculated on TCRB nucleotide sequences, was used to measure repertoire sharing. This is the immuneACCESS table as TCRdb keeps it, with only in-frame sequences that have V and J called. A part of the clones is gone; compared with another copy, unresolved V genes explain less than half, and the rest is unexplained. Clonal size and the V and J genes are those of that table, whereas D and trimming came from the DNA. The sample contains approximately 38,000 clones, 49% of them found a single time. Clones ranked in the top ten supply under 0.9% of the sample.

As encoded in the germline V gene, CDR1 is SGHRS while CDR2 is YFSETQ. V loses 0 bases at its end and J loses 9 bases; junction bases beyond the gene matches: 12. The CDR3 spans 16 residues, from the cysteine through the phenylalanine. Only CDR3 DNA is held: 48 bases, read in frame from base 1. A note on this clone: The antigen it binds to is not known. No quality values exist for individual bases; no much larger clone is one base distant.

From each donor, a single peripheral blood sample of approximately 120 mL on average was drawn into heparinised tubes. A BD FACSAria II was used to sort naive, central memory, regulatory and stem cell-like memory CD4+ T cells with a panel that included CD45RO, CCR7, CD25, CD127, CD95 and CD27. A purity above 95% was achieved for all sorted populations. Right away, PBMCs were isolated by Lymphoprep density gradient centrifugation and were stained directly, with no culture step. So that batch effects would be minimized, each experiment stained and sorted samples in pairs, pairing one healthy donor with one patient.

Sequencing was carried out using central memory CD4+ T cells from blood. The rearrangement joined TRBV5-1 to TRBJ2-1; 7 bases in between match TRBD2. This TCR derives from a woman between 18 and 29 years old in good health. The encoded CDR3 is CASSLGPGLGGAEQFF. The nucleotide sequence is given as TGCGCCAGCAGCTTGGGGCCCGGACTAGGCGGCGCTGAGCAGTTCTTC. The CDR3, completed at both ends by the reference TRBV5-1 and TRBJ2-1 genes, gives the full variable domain KAGVTQTPRYLIKTRGQQVTLSCSPISGHRSVSWYQQTPGQGLQFLFEYFSETQRNKGNFPGRFSGRQFSNSRSEMNVSTLELGDSALYLCASSLGPGLGGAEQFFGPGTRLTVL.